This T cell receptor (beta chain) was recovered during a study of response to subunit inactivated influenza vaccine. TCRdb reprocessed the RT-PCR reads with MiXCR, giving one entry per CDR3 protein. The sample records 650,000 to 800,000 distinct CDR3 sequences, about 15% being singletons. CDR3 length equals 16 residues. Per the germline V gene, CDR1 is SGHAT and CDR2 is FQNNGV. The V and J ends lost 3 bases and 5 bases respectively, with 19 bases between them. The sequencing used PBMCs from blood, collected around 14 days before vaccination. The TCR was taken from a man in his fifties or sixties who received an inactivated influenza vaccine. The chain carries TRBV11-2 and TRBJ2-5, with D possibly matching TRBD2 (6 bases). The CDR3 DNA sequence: TGTGCCAGCAGCTTGGGGAGGCAGATTGGGTGGGAGACCCAGTACTTC. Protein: CASSLGRQIGWETQYF.